This TCR beta chain is from a study of Ad26.COV2.S vaccination and SARS-CoV-2 variants. Looking at the study overall: Ad26.COV2.S was injected intramuscularly once or twice, 56 days apart. Study-level findings and limits: The study found similar non-spike TCR breadth in vaccine and placebo recipients. The analyses of TCR breadth and depth may have understated the size of total T cell responses.

With regard to this clone: Its cognate antigen is unknown.

The method was immunoSEQ multiplex PCR; TCRdb's version includes in-frame clones alone and lacks a portion of them. The sample carries some 340,000 clones, just over 85% recorded once. Germline-derived CDR1 and CDR2 are LNHDA and SQIVND (reference sequence). The CDR3 has 13 residues. With V trimmed by 5 bases and J by 7 bases, 4 bases remained unmatched. Indicated treatment: some 19 received Ad26.COV2.S at low or high dose, single or two shots; a few received placebo; per-sample allocation not given. The investigators took samples on day 63 after the first vaccine or placebo injection. Sequencing was performed on peripheral blood, taken in a trial of Ad26.COV2.S vaccine versus placebo. This receptor was obtained from a person aged 18 to 65 who received the Ad26.COV2.S COVID-19 vaccine or a placebo. The V call is TRBV19, the J call TRBJ2-4; 8 bases map to TRBD1. The CDR3 region is CASSPGGLNIQYF. The DNA for the CDR3 is TGTGCCAGTAGTCCAGGGGGCTTGAACATTCAGTACTTC.